This TCR beta chain originates from a study of vaccination effects on CD4 cells after COVID-19 (dated by TCRdb to about 2022). As for the study more broadly: Participants received two doses of either the BNT162b2 or the mRNA-1273 mRNA SARS-CoV-2 vaccine. SARS-CoV-2 spike-specific CD4+ TCR repertoires from before and after mRNA vaccination were compared in COVID-19 convalescent patients and in infection-naive vaccine recipients. The full study included 10 to 11 COVID-19 convalescent patients and several SARS-CoV-2-naive healthy vaccine recipients. Cultures from other donors in the study were sequenced using the Oncomine TCR Beta short-read assay on an Illumina iSeq 100. Study-wide conclusions, independent of this receptor: In healthy vaccine recipients, vaccine-induced clones were almost all SARS-CoV-2 mono-reactive, with only 1 of 255 being cross-reactive with common cold coronaviruses. At late post-vaccination timepoints, both infection-induced and vaccine-induced clones showed marked clonal contraction, consistent with waning T cell responses. The study was limited by a small number of convalescent patients, and early post-infection timepoints were lacking.

Looking up the germline V gene (reference sequence) yields CDR1 LNHDA and CDR2 SQIVND. A distance of 20 bases separates the germline ends of V and J, which lose 7 bases and 4 bases respectively. Reading from cysteine to phenylalanine, the CDR3 counts 16 amino acids. Just the 48-base CDR3 DNA is kept, in frame starting at base 1. Libraries were prepared through the immunoSEQ multiplex PCR assay. DNA from the cultured, isolated CD4+ T cells was subjected to TCR beta CDR3 sequencing. On the study's bioinformatics: Non-productive TCR sequences were removed and reads were trimmed to the CDR3 region, keeping CDR3s of at least 7 amino acids. The MANAFEST web app was used to identify antigen-specific clonotypes by comparing expansion in peptide wells with expansion in reference cultures. Positive clones required FDR<0.05 expansion versus reference and all other wells, odds ratio above 5, and frequency above 0.1% in two replicate wells. Cross-reactive clonotypes were defined as significantly expanded in SARS-CoV-2 spike wells and in at least one common cold coronavirus spike condition. Using the stringdist R package, CDR3 similarity was measured by Levenshtein distance, and unrooted trees were constructed with ape in R 3.6.1. Imported from immuneACCESS, the table was reduced by TCRdb to in-frame sequences with V and J called. These copies leave out some clones; in studies compared against another copy, an unresolved V gene accounts for under half, and the cause of the remainder is not known. V and J calls and clone size are given by that table; D and trimming were obtained from the DNA. The sample contains approximately 74,000 clones, roughly 74% of them found a single time. Around 3% of the sample lies in the top ten.

In the ViraFEST assay, PBMC were stimulated with viral peptide pools, and antigen-specific CD4+ T cell clonotypes were then identified by expansion using TCR sequencing. After 10 days of culture, CD4+ T cells were isolated with the EasySep CD4+ T cell isolation kit. None of the healthy vaccine recipients had a prior SARS-CoV-2 infection, which was confirmed by nucleocapsid antibody tests that came back negative both before and after vaccination. Approximately 2.1 million PBMC per well were cultured in IMDM with about 4.6% human AB serum, roughly 10 IU/ml IL-2 and gentamicin, plus 10 ug/ml peptides. Half of the culture medium was replaced with fresh IL-2-containing medium on days 3 and 7. Unless noted otherwise, every peptide stimulation condition was cultured in triplicate wells. Using Ficoll-Paque Plus gradient centrifugation, PBMC were separated from whole blood and then either used fresh or cryopreserved at -140C. The spike proteins of SARS-CoV-2 and of the common cold coronaviruses HCoV-NL63, HCoV-OC43 and HCoV-229E were spanned by overlapping peptide pools. The QIAamp micro DNA kit was used to extract genomic DNA from the cultured CD4+ T cells.

Only one count was recorded for this clone. Its antigen remains undetermined. No base quality information exists; no much larger clone differs at one position. The sequence was collected from a human donor who received a COVID-19 vaccine. This sample comprised CD4+ T cells from PBMCs cultured with HCoV-NL63 spike peptides, obtained before COVID-19 vaccination. Taken with the paper, the label for cell subset or site translates to: HCoV-NL63 spike overlapping peptide pool stimulation. The rearrangement joined TRBV19 to TRBJ1-3; the D gene lacks a confident call. The CDR3 protein: CASIPGPELRGNTIYF. The DNA sequence follows: TGTGCCAGTATACCCGGACCAGAATTAAGAGGAAACACCATATATTTT.